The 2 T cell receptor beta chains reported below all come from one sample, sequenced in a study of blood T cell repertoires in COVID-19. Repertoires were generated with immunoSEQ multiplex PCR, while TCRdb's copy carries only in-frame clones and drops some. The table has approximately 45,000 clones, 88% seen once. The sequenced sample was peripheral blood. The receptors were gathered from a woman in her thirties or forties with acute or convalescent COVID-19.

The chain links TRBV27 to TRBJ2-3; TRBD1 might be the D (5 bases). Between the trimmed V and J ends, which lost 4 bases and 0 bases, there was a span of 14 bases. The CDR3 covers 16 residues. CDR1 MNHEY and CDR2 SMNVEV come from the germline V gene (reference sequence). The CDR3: CASSSMPRGSTDTQYF. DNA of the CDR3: TGTGCCAGCAGTTCCATGCCTAGGGGAAGCACAGATACGCAGTATTTT.

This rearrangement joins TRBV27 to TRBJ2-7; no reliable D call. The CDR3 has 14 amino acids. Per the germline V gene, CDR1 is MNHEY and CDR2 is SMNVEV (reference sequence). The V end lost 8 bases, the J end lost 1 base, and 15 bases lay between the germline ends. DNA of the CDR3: TGTGCCAGCGCTTCGGGTCTTGCGTCCTACGAGCAGTACTTC. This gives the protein CASASGLASYEQYF.